The T cell receptor beta chain under discussion was sequenced for a study of early T cells in non-severe SARS-CoV-2 infection. About the research overall: Chains were not paired, and sequencing was done on bulk RNA from unsorted whole blood. Regarding the study as a whole: VDJdb-based annotation leaned toward anti-spike CD8 responses and missed private and CD4 specificities.

Germline V gives CDR1 DFQATT, CDR2 SNEGSKA (reference sequence). The CDR3 extends over 14 amino acids. V was shortened by 2 bases and J by 0 bases, with 8 bases between the two germline ends. The TCR library protocol was used to attach unique molecular identifiers. These identifiers were attached to individual cDNA molecules. TCRdb processed the 5' RACE reads anew with MiXCR; each CDR3 protein has one entry. The sample lists roughly 25,000 distinct CDR3 sequences; 4.3% were seen once. This clonotype was counted many times. Antigen: not known. The TCR sequence derives from an adult who was a healthcare worker with PCR-confirmed SARS-CoV-2 infection or an uninfected control (not recorded which). V is TRBV20-1 and J is TRBJ2-1; no reliable D call. Sequencing input: whole blood. CDR3 nucleotide sequence: TGCAGTGCTAGAAAGTTTAGCTCCTACAATGAGCAGTTCTTC. This translates into CSARKFSSYNEQFF.